These T cell receptor beta chains were read from a single sample in a study of blood T cell repertoires in COVID-19. Repertoires were generated with immunoSEQ multiplex PCR, while TCRdb's copy carries only in-frame clones and drops some. Among more than 95,000 clones, about 88% were seen once, and the ten largest hold 0.95% to 1.5%. Material for sequencing was peripheral blood. The origin of the receptors is an elderly woman with acute or convalescent COVID-19. Both conserved end residues are part of each CDR3. A D gene is named only where the DNA matches it firmly. Clone sizes are given selectively: once, few, many, or a class where the clone is expanded.

-	TRBV29-1	TRBJ1-1	-	TGCAGCGCCCTAGGAAGGGGCTCGAACACTGAAGCTTTCTTT	CSALGRGSNTEAFF
-	TRBV5-4	TRBJ1-1	TRBD1	TGTGCCAGCAGACCAGACAGGGCGAACACTGAAGCTTTCTTT	CASRPDRANTEAFF
-	TRBV27	TRBJ2-6	TRBD1	TGTGCCAGCAGTCCACCATTCACGGACAGGGTCGGGGCCAACGTCCTGACTTTC	CASSPPFTDRVGANVLTF
-	TRBV7-9	TRBJ2-1	-	TGTGCCAGCGGCGACACTTCTCAGTTCTTC	CASGDTSQFF
few	TRBV19	TRBJ1-2	-	TGTGCCAGTAGTACTGACAGAAACTATGGCTACACCTTC	CASSTDRNYGYTF
-	TRBV4-3	TRBJ2-6	-	TGCGCCAGCAGCCCCTTCTCTGGGGCCAACGTCCTGACTTTC	CASSPFSGANVLTF
-	TRBV27	TRBJ1-5	-	TGTGCCAGCAGTTTCCTAAATCAGCCCCAGCATTTT	CASSFLNQPQHF
-	TRBV19	TRBJ2-1	TRBD2	TGTGCCAGTAGTACCGGACTAGCGGTTTACAATGAGCAGTTCTTC	CASSTGLAVYNEQFF
-	TRBV2	TRBJ2-2	TRBD2	TGTGCCAGCAGCTTAGAGAGCCCGGGACTAGCGGGAGGAACCGGGGAGCTGTTTTTT	CASSLESPGLAGGTGELFF
-	TRBV5-1	TRBJ2-3	-	TGCGCCAGCAGCGGCGGCGCTTCGGGTACGCAGTATTTT	CASSGGASGTQYF
-	TRBV25-1	TRBJ2-1	TRBD1	TGTGCCAGCAGGACCAACAGGGGCCTCCACAATGAGCAGTTCTTC	CASRTNRGLHNEQFF
-	TRBV7-2	TRBJ2-1	-	TGTGCCAGCGGCCGGAGGTGGGGAGGCCACAATGAGCAGTTCTTC	CASGRRWGGHNEQFF
-	TRBV9	TRBJ1-1	-	TGTGCCAGCAGCGGAGACTCAGCGACTGAAGCTTTCTTT	CASSGDSATEAFF
once	TRBV28	TRBJ2-2	-	TGTGCCAGCAGCTCGTCCCTATCTCTGACGAACACCGGGGAGCTGTTTTTT	CASSSSLSLTNTGELFF
once	TRBV19	TRBJ1-3	-	TGTGCCAGTCGCCGGGGTCAGACGCGAATAAACACCATATATTTT	CASRRGQTRINTIYF
few	TRBV5-1	TRBJ1-1	-	TGCGCCAGCAGCCAAACAGCGAACACTGAAGCTTTCTTT	CASSQTANTEAFF
once	TRBV7-8	TRBJ1-2	-	TGTGCCAGCAGCTTAGAGGGTAGGGGAAATGGCTACACCTTC	CASSLEGRGNGYTF
-	TRBV28	TRBJ1-1	-	TGTGCCAGCAGTTTCGGAGGTATAAGCACTGAAGCTTTCTTT	CASSFGGISTEAFF
-	TRBV12-3/TRBV12-4	TRBJ1-5	-	TGTGCCAGCAGTATTTCCTATCAGCCCCAGCATTTT	CASSISYQPQHF
-	TRBV7-6	TRBJ2-1	-	TGTGCCAGCAGCTTGTCTAGCTTTAGCTCCTACAATGAGCAGTTCTTC	CASSLSSFSSYNEQFF
-	TRBV3-1/TRBV3-2	TRBJ1-1	-	TGTGCCAGCAGCCCTAAAGCGGCGCAGGACACTGAAGCTTTCTTT	CASSPKAAQDTEAFF
few	TRBV12-3/TRBV12-4	TRBJ2-7	-	TGTGCCAGCAGCGTCACTAGCTACGAGCAGTACTTC	CASSVTSYEQYF
once	TRBV19	TRBJ1-2	-	TGTGCCAGTACCTCCCCAGCAAGGGGCTATGGCTACACCTTC	CASTSPARGYGYTF